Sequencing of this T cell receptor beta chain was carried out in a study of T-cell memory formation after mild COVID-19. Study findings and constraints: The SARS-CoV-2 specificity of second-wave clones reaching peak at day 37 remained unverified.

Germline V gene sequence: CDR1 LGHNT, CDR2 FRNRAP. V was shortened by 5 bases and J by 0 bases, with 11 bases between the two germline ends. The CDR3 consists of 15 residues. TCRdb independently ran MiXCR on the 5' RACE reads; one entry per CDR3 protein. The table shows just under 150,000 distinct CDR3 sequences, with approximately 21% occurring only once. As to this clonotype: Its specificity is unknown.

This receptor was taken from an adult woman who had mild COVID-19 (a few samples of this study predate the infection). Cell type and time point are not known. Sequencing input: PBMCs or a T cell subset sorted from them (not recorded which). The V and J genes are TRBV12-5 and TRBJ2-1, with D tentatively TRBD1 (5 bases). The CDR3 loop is CASGDRLGSYNEQFF. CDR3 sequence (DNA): TGTGCTAGTGGTGACAGACTTGGCTCCTACAATGAGCAGTTCTTC.